This T cell receptor (beta chain) came from a study of technical replicates of blood from four donors. J gave up 15 bases and V 0 bases, and 6 bases lay outside the gene matches. The CDR3 is 13 amino acids. Germline V gene data show CDR1 as LNHDA and CDR2 as SQIVND (reference sequence). Assay used: immunoSEQ multiplex PCR; TCRdb lists only in-frame clones, some missing. In the table there are some 80,000 clones, approximately 94% of which are singletons. Sequenced sample: T cells isolated from PBMCs. The chain uses TRBV19 and TRBJ2-4, with 9 bases matching TRBD2. The sequence came from a human donor in good health. Here the CDR3 DNA reads TGTGCCAGTAGTATAGAGCCTAGCGGGATGAGGTACTTC. It codes for CASSIEPSGMRYF.